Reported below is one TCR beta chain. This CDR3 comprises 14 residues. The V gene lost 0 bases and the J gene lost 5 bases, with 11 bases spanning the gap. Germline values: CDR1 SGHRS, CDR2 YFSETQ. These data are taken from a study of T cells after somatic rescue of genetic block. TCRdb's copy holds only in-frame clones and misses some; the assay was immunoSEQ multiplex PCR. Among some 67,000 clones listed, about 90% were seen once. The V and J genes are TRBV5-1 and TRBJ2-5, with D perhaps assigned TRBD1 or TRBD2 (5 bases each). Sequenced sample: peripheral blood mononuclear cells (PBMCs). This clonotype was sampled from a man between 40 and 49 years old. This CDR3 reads CASSLARGVETQYF. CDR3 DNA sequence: TGCGCCAGCAGCTTGGCCCGAGGGGTGGAGACCCAGTACTTC.